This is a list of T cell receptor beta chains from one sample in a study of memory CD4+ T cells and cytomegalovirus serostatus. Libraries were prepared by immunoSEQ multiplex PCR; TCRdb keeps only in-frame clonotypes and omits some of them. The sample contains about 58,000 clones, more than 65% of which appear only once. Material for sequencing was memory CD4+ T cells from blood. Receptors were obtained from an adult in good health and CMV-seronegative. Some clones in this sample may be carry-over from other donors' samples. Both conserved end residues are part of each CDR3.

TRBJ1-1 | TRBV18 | CASSPLDRGEIEAFF
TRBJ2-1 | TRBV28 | CASSPWTSGSDNEQFF
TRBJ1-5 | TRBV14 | CASSQEGARTRSQHF
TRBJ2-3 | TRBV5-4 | CASSSTGGTDTQYF
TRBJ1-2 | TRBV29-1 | CSVDLARGGYTF
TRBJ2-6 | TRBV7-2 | CASSLPRGANVLTF
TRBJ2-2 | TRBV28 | CASSFGRGKNTGELFF
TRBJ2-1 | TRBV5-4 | CASSSPLAGVNEQFF
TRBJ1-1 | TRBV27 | CASSSTREEDSGTEAFF
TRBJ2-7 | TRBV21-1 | CASSKVGRGTYEQYF
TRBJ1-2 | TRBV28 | CASSLGTYRYGYTF
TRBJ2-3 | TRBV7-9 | CASSLTGLAGGFTDTQYF
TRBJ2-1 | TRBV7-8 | CASSLGARGANEQFF
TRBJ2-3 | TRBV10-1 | CASSNERERTDTQYF
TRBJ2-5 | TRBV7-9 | CASSSGVGETQYF
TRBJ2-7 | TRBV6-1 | CASSEPPGLAGYEQYF
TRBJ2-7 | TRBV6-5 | CASRSSGTGDYEQYF
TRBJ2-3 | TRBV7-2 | CASSPRAGGLYF
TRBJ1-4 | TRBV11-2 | CASSFLATNEKLFF
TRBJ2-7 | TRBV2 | CASSESAYEQYF
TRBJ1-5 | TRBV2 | CASSPMTAYQPQHF
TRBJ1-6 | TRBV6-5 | CASQDLDSPLHF
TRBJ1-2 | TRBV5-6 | CASSRRQVLDYGYTF
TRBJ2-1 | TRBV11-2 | CASSFRQAQNEQFF
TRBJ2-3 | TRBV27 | CASRGGTSGAVDTQYF
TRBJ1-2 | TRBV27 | CASRGQGRAFYGYTF
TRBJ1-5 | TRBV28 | CASTVAGVQPQHF
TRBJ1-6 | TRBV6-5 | CASSYEGASNSPLHF